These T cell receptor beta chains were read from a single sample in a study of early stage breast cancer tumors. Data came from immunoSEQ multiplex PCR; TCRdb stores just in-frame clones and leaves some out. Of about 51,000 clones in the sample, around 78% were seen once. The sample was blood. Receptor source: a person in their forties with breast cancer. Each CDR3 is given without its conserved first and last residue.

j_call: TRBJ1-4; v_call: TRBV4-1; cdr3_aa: ASSQDRDNEKLF
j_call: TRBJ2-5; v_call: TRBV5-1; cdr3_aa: ASRSGRPTQETQY
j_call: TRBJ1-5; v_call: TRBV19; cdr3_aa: ASSGGQNSNQPQH
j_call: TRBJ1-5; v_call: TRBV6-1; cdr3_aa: ASSENRQGRNQPQH
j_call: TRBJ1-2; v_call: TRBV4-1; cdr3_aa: ASSPQGFDGYT
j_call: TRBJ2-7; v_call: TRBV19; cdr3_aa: ASSTASTYEQY
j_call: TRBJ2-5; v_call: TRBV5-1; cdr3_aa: ASSLAGLAGRETQY
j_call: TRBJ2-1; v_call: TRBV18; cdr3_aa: ASSSGQGIHEQF
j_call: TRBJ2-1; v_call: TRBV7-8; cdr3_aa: ASSFIRGRVHNEQF
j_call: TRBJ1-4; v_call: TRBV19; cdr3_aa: ASSMRAQGTEKLF
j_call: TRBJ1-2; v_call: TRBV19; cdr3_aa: ASSNDNREANYGYT
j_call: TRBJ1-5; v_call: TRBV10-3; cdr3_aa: AITGQPNQPQH
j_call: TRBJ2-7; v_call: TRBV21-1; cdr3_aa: ASSEKSYEQY
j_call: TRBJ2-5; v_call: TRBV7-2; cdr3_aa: ASSQSRETQY
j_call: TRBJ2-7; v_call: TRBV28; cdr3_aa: ASSPLDSGFYEQY
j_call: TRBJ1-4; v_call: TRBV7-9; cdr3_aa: ASSIDISEKLF
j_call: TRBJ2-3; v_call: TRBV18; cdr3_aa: ASSPYSVSSTDTQY
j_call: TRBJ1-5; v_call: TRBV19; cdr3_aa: ASSSDRPNQPQH
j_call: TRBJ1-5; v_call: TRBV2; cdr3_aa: ASSPTTGNQPQH
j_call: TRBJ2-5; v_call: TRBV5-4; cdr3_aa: ASSLVTQRETQY
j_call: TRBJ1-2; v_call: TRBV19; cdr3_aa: ASSIGGPYGYT
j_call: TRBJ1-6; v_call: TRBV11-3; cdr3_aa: ASSERVVNSPLH
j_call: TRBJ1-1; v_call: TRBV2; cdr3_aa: ASRGQATTEAF